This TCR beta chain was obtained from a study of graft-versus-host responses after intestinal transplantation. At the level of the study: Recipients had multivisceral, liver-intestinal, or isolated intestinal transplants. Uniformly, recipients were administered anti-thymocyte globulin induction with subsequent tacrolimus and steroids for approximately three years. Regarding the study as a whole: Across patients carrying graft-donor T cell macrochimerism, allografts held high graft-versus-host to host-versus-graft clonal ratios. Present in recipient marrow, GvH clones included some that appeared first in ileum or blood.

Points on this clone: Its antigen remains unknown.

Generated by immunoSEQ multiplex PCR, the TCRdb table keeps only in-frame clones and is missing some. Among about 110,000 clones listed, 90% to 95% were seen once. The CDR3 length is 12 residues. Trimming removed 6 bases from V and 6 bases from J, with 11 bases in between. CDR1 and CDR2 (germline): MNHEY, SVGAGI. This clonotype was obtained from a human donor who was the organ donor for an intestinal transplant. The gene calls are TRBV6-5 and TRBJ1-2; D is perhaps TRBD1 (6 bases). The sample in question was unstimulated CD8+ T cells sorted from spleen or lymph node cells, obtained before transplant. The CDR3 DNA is TGTGCCAGCAGACAGGGTGAGGATGGCTACACCTTC. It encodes CASRQGEDGYTF.